This T cell receptor (beta chain) was retrieved from a study of blood T cells in healthy people across ages. Study context: About one barcoded beta molecule per two T cells was the capture yield of template switching. Study-wide results and caveats: Long-lived donors had more naive CD4+ cells and higher diversity than aged donors.

For the second PCR, which ran for 7 to 11 cycles, a sample-barcoded 5' primer and a J-beta primer mix were used. Every sample returned 2.5 million or more CDR3-containing paired-end reads. MiXCR was run by TCRdb on the 5' RACE reads, yielding one entry per CDR3 protein. The table records 600,000 to 1,000,000 distinct CDR3 sequences, 20% to 25% of them present only once. This CDR3 has 15 amino acids. In germline, CDR1 is LGHNA, CDR2 YSLEER. The V gene end was trimmed by 3 bases and the J gene end by 0 bases; junction bases not matched to a gene: 2. This clonotype has more than one count but fewer than ten. Its antigen is undetermined. The sample was also linked to a second study, of T cells of mothers and their children. That work states: The study sampled a few healthy Caucasian mothers and their six children.

This receptor was taken from a boy younger than 18 in good health. The chain recombines TRBV4-3 with TRBJ2-1, with 7 nucleotides matching TRBD1. The material sequenced was blood. CDR3 sequence reads: CASSHYRGSYNEQFF. As DNA, the CDR3 is TGCGCCAGCAGCCATTACAGGGGCTCCTACAATGAGCAGTTCTTC.